These T cell receptor beta chains were read from a single sample in a study of CD8+ T cells in alopecia areata. The method was immunoSEQ multiplex PCR; TCRdb's version includes in-frame clones alone and lacks a portion of them. The table shows 150,000 to 200,000 clones, with 60% to 70% occurring only once. The specimen comprised CD4+ T cells sorted from blood, sampled at week 4, from a patient treated with tofacitinib. These receptors came from a human donor with alopecia areata. Each CDR3 is given with its conserved first and last residue. The order of the fields is V gene, D gene, clone size, CDR3 length, J gene, CDR3 protein, CDR3 DNA. D genes are given only for firm matches. A row's size may be missing; if present it is once, few, many or a size class.

>TRBV28|.|.|15|TRBJ1-1
CASSPPGEGNTEAFF
TGTGCCAGCAGTCCCCCTGGTGAGGGGAACACTGAAGCTTTCTTT
>TRBV2|TRBD2|.|13|TRBJ2-7
CARNGQGLNEQYF
TGTGCCCGCAATGGGCAGGGACTAAACGAGCAGTACTTC
>TRBV7-2|.|few|12|TRBJ2-5
CASSSPPGTQYF
TGTGCCAGCAGCTCTCCCCCTGGGACCCAGTACTTC
>TRBV6-5|.|few|13|TRBJ2-5
CASSPLRQETQYF
TGTGCCAGCAGCCCGCTAAGGCAAGAGACCCAGTACTTC
>TRBV2|.|.|14|TRBJ1-2
CASSDRRISYGYTF
TGTGCCAGCAGTGATCGCAGGATAAGCTATGGCTACACCTTC
>TRBV5-4|TRBD2|.|14|TRBJ2-7
CASSPLAGAYEQYF
TGTGCCAGCAGCCCCCTTGCGGGGGCCTACGAGCAGTACTTC
>TRBV25-1|TRBD1|.|15|TRBJ1-2
CASSAFRGGHYGYTF
TGTGCCAGCAGTGCCTTCAGGGGGGGACACTATGGCTACACCTTC
>TRBV4-3|TRBD2|.|16|TRBJ2-3
CASSQELSSGADTQYF
TGCGCCAGCAGCCAAGAACTGTCTAGCGGGGCAGATACGCAGTATTTT
>TRBV28|.|few|14|TRBJ1-6
CASSLRGSVRPLHF
TGTGCCAGCAGTCTACGGGGCTCCGTCCGGCCCCTCCACTTT
>TRBV11-2|.|.|14|TRBJ1-1
CASSLVQMNTEAFF
TGTGCCAGCAGCTTAGTTCAAATGAACACTGAAGCTTTCTTT
>TRBV7-2|TRBD2|.|17|TRBJ2-3
CASSLVSSGGSGDTQYF
TGTGCCAGCAGCTTAGTGTCTAGCGGGGGGTCAGGAGATACGCAGTATTTT
>TRBV7-8|.|.|13|TRBJ1-5
CASSYSPVQPQHF
TGTGCCAGCAGCTACAGTCCTGTCCAGCCCCAGCATTTT
>TRBV29-1|.|.|10|TRBJ2-5
CSAASETQYF
TGCAGCGCCGCCTCAGAGACCCAGTACTTC
>TRBV30|.|.|14|TRBJ2-7
CAWSVGRGEYEQYF
TGTGCCTGGAGTGTAGGGCGGGGAGAGTACGAGCAGTACTTC
>TRBV30|TRBD1|.|15|TRBJ1-6
CAWSGPDRRGSPLHF
TGTGCCTGGAGTGGGCCGGACAGGAGGGGTTCACCCCTCCACTTT
>TRBV4-1|TRBD1|.|16|TRBJ2-7
CASSQGAGQGIHEQYF
TGCGCCAGCAGCCAAGGCGCGGGACAGGGTATCCACGAGCAGTACTTC
>TRBV4-1|.|.|16|TRBJ1-2
CASSPILGRLRDGYTF
TGCGCCAGCAGCCCAATCCTCGGACGCCTGAGGGATGGCTACACCTTC
>TRBV5-1|.|.|14|TRBJ1-2
CASSPQVANYGYTF
TGCGCCAGCAGCCCTCAGGTAGCTAACTATGGCTACACCTTC
>TRBV7-9|.|.|11|TRBJ2-7
CASSPSYEQYF
TGTGCCAGCAGCCCGTCCTACGAGCAGTACTTC
>TRBV7-8|.|.|13|TRBJ2-7
CASSLGLKGEQYF
TGTGCCAGCAGCTTAGGATTAAAGGGCGAGCAGTACTTC
>TRBV29-1|.|.|12|TRBJ1-1
CSVANQGTEAFF
TGCAGCGTTGCCAACCAGGGCACTGAAGCTTTCTTT
>TRBV7-9|.|few|18|TRBJ1-1
CASSFGSGVYTQNTEAFF
TGTGCCAGCAGCTTTGGCTCTGGGGTGTACACCCAGAACACTGAAGCTTTCTTT
>TRBV27|.|.|16|TRBJ2-6
CASSLWGRSGANVLTF
TGTGCCAGCAGTTTATGGGGTCGCTCTGGGGCCAACGTCCTGACTTTC
>TRBV29-1|.|few|13|TRBJ2-2
CSVEHGYPGELFF
TGCAGCGTTGAACATGGGTATCCCGGGGAGCTGTTTTTT
>TRBV4-1|TRBD2|once|16|TRBJ2-7
CASSYRGGLPIGEQYF
TGCGCCAGCAGCTATCGGGGGGGCCTCCCAATTGGAGAGCAGTACTTC
>TRBV27|.|.|12|TRBJ2-7
CASSRGGYEQYF
TGTGCCAGCAGCCGGGGCGGCTACGAGCAGTACTTC
>TRBV4-3|TRBD1|.|15|TRBJ1-2
CASSQPGQGPGGYTF
TGCGCCAGCAGCCAACCAGGACAGGGGCCCGGTGGCTACACCTTC
>TRBV2|TRBD2|.|15|TRBJ2-1
CASSGGQSSYNEQFF
TGTGCCAGCTCGGGGGGGCAGAGCTCCTACAATGAGCAGTTCTTC
>TRBV5-4|TRBD2|.|15|TRBJ2-5
CASSLTSGGGETQYF
TGTGCCAGCAGCCTGACTAGCGGGGGAGGGGAGACCCAGTACTTC
>TRBV6-6|.|few|16|TRBJ1-1
CASSYSMSLRNTEAFF
TGTGCCAGCAGTTACTCGATGAGTCTGAGGAACACTGAAGCTTTCTTT
>TRBV5-1|.|.|15|TRBJ2-3
CASQEVGGPPDTQYF
TGCGCCAGCCAGGAAGTGGGGGGGCCCCCAGATACGCAGTATTTT
>TRBV10-3|.|few|16|TRBJ2-1
CAISDLNREGALMQFF
TGTGCCATCAGTGACTTGAATCGGGAGGGGGCGTTGATGCAGTTCTTC
>TRBV18|.|.|14|TRBJ1-2
CASSPGLNGYGYTF
TGTGCCAGCTCACCAGGGTTGAACGGCTATGGCTACACCTTC
>TRBV29-1|.|.|13|TRBJ2-2
CSVDRANTGELFF
TGCAGCGTCGACAGAGCGAACACCGGGGAGCTGTTTTTT
>TRBV30|.|.|9|TRBJ1-2
CGLGNGYTF
TGTGGTTTAGGTAATGGCTACACCTTC
>TRBV29-1|.|few|11|TRBJ1-1
CSPTVNTEAFF
TGCAGTCCGACGGTGAACACTGAAGCTTTCTTT
>TRBV29-1|.|.|12|TRBJ2-3
CSVDTHYDTQYF
TGCAGCGTTGATACGCACTATGATACGCAGTATTTT
>TRBV5-6|.|.|14|TRBJ1-5
CASSSAGPSQPQHF
TGTGCCAGCAGCTCGGCGGGGCCATCCCAGCCCCAGCATTTT
>TRBV28|.|few|15|TRBJ2-2
CASSLTGGKAGELFF
TGTGCCAGCAGTTTAACTGGGGGAAAGGCCGGGGAGCTGTTTTTT
>TRBV10-3|.|few|14|TRBJ2-2
CAISEGGNTGELFF
TGTGCCATCAGTGAAGGTGGAAACACCGGGGAGCTGTTTTTT
>TRBV5-1|TRBD1|.|14|TRBJ1-2
CASSARQGNYGYTF
TGCGCCAGCAGCGCCAGACAGGGAAACTATGGCTACACCTTC
>TRBV7-9|.|few|16|TRBJ2-1
CASSRIAGGPYNEQFF
TGTGCCAGCAGCCGAATTGCCGGCGGGCCTTACAATGAGCAGTTCTTC
>TRBV4-2|.|.|11|TRBJ1-4
CASSQEEKLFF
TGTGCCAGCAGCCAAGAGGAAAAACTGTTTTTT
>TRBV30|.|.|13|TRBJ1-5
CAWSGQSNQPQHF
TGTGCCTGGAGTGGACAGAGCAATCAGCCCCAGCATTTT
>TRBV5-1|.|.|15|TRBJ2-5
CASSSYRVGQETQYF
TGCGCCAGCAGCTCCTACAGGGTGGGTCAAGAGACCCAGTACTTC
>TRBV29-1|TRBD1|few|15|TRBJ1-1
CSVEVRTGGGPEAFF
TGCAGCGTTGAAGTCCGGACAGGGGGCGGCCCCGAAGCTTTCTTT
>TRBV30|.|.|14|TRBJ1-5
CAWRGGSSNQPQHF
TGTGCCTGGAGGGGGGGGAGTAGCAATCAGCCCCAGCATTTT
>TRBV25-1|.|.|15|TRBJ1-6
CASSDRGRGNSPLHF
TGTGCCAGCAGTGACCGGGGGCGCGGGAATTCACCCCTCCACTTT
>TRBV7-2|.|.|14|TRBJ2-2
CASSLVSVREELFF
TGTGCCAGCAGCTTAGTCTCCGTCAGGGAGGAGCTGTTTTTT
>TRBV4-2|.|.|13|TRBJ2-4
CASSQETTILQYF
TGTGCCAGCAGCCAAGAGACTACCATCCTTCAGTACTTC
>TRBV11-2|.|.|13|TRBJ1-2
CASSRDRNYGYTF
TGTGCCAGCAGCCGAGACAGAAACTATGGCTACACCTTC
>TRBV5-1|.|.|15|TRBJ2-5
CASSLSPGRQETQYF
TGCGCCAGCAGTTTAAGTCCCGGACGGCAAGAGACCCAGTACTTC
>TRBV30|TRBD2|.|15|TRBJ2-3
CAWSPGRGGGDTQYF
TGTGCCTGGAGCCCCGGGCGGGGGGGTGGAGATACGCAGTATTTT